Each of the 27 T cell receptor beta chains below was sequenced from the same sample in a study of molecular identifiers for immune sequencing clone quantification (dated by TCRdb to the late 2010s). Libraries were prepared through PCR. The run used an Illumina HiSeq 4000. The public reads were reprocessed in TCRdb via fastp at Q25 and MiXCR, keeping in-frame beta chains. Every entry covers one CDR3 protein and lists the most common genes and DNA from its rows. Recorded for this sample are around 54,000 distinct CDR3 sequences; roughly 24% of them occurred a single time. The ten largest make up approximately 1.9% of the sample. Material: naive CD8+ T cells from blood, with Jurkat cell RNA spiked in. Reading the label with the study, this specimen's cell subset or site is: FACS-sorted CD8+CD4-CCR7+CD45RA+ naive T cells. Every receptor here comes from a human donor in good health. Some libraries in this study had Jurkat cell RNA spiked in.

Concerning this clonotype itself: With a much larger clone just one base away, this may be a read error. V is TRBV29-1 and J is TRBJ1-1; maybe TRBD1 (6 bases). CDR1 is SQVTM, CDR2 ANQGSEA, per germline. There are 12 residues in the CDR3. CDR3 bases: TGCTGCGTTCCCACCAGGGGCACTGAAGCTTTCTTT. Protein: CCVPTRGTEAFF.

In the case of this clonotype: This may come from a read error, since a much larger clone is one base off. Since no conserved phenylalanine or tryptophan closes the CDR3, a read error is the likely cause. The chain carries TRBV2 and TRBJ2-1, with D hard to call. CDR1 and CDR2 (germline): SNHLY, FYNNEI. This CDR3 is built from 17 residues. V lost 7 bases to trimming and J lost 5 bases, with 24 bases between them. CDR3 DNA: TGTGCCAGCACCAGAGCCCGTGAGACTCCGGTCAACAATGAGCAGTTCATC. It translates to CASTRARETPVNNEQFI.

This clonotype was detected many times. This chain uses TRBV5-8 with TRBJ2-3, with TRBD1 matching over 9 bases. CDR1 is SGHTS, CDR2 YDEGEE, per germline. CDR3 length equals 17 residues. V lost 2 bases to trimming and J lost 2 bases; unmatched junction nucleotides: 9. For the CDR3, the DNA is TGTGCCAGCAGCTTCGTCCTCGGGACAGGGTACACAGATACGCAGTATTTT. Amino acid sequence: CASSFVLGTGYTDTQYF.

This clonotype was observed many times. This sequence joins TRBV28 and TRBJ2-5; tentative D call: TRBD2 (6 bases). This CDR3 is 19 amino acids long. Germline CDR1 reads MDHEN; CDR2 reads SYDVKM. Trimming cost V 4 bases and J 5 bases, with 29 bases left between them. CDR3 amino acids: CASSSPYGGRAPHGETQYF. CDR3 coding DNA: TGTGCCAGCAGTTCCCCCTATGGAGGGCGGGCCCCACACGGGGAGACCCAGTACTTC. The whole variable domain, filled in from reference TRBV28 and TRBJ2-5, reads DVKVTQSSRYLVKRTGEKVFLECVQDMDHENMFWYRQDPGLGLRLIYFSYDVKMKEKGDIPEGYSVSREKKERFSLILESASTNQTSMYLCASSSPYGGRAPHGETQYFGPGTRLLVL.

Comments on this clonotype: This sequence may be a read error, since a much larger clone differs from it by one base. The rearrangement links TRBV12-3 or TRBV12-4 to TRBJ2-1, with D uncertain. This CDR3 has 13 residues. Trimming removed 5 bases at V and 8 bases at J, with 13 bases between. This CDR3 is CASSPLGSYEQFF. Written as DNA, the CDR3 is TGTGCCAGCAGTCCCCTGGGGTCATATGAGCAGTTCTTC.

This clonotype is a singleton in its sample. Since the CDR3 does not end with the conserved phenylalanine or tryptophan, this likely comes from a read error. This chain connects TRBV7-9 to TRBJ2-5; D remains ambiguous. There are 13 residues in the CDR3. Germline V gene data show CDR1 as SEHNR and CDR2 as FQNEAQ (reference sequence). Between the trimmed V and J ends, which lost 1 base and 1 base, there was a span of 4 bases. In nucleotides, the CDR3 is TGTGCCAGCAGCTTAGGACCCCAAGAGACCCAGTACTTG. It encodes CASSLGPQETQYL.

In its sample, this clonotype was seen many times. In DNA form, the CDR3 reads TGTGCCAGCAGTTTGGCGGGTCCTCCTTTCACAGATACGCAGTATTTT. As protein: CASSLAGPPFTDTQYF. This chain links TRBV27 with TRBJ2-3, with a weak D call TRBD2 (5 bases). Germline CDR1 reads MNHEY; CDR2 reads SMNVEV (reference sequence). V was shortened by 3 bases and J by 2 bases, with 15 bases between the two germline ends. This CDR3 comprises 16 residues.

Many counts were recorded for this clonotype. CDR3: CASSLLEELWPQHF. For the CDR3, the DNA is TGTGCCAGCAGTTTACTAGAGGAGCTTTGGCCCCAGCATTTT. The chain couples TRBV28 to TRBJ1-5; unclear D gene. The CDR3 is made up of 14 amino acids. CDR1 is MDHEN and CDR2 is SYDVKM in the germline V gene. Trimming removed 2 bases at V and 9 bases at J, with 14 bases between.

This clonotype was counted a few times. V usage is TRBV7-9 and J usage is TRBJ2-2; 8 bases are shared with TRBD2. This CDR3 has 21 amino acids. Germline V gene lookup returns CDR1 SEHNR and CDR2 FQNEAQ (reference sequence). The J segment lost 0 bases and the V segment lost 4 bases, leaving 19 bases of the junction unmatched. The CDR3 reads CASSSDTTEPAGAPNTGELFF. CDR3 bases: TGTGCCAGCAGCTCAGACACCACAGAACCAGCGGGAGCCCCGAACACCGGGGAGCTGTTTTTT.

This clonotype was observed a handful of times. A much larger clone sits a single nucleotide away, making a read error possible. The chain is built from TRBV27 and TRBJ1-1, with D perhaps TRBD1 (6 bases). The V gene's germline CDR1 is MNHEY and CDR2 SMNVEV (reference sequence). The CDR3 loop spans 16 amino acids. The CDR3 region is CASKNRVYGAYTGAFF. Written as DNA, the CDR3 is TGTGCCAGCAAAAACAGGGTGTACGGTGCGTACACTGGAGCTTTCTTT.

The chain employs TRBV27 and TRBJ2-5; TRBD2 matches at 9 bases. This CDR3 comprises 19 residues. The J segment lost 1 base and the V segment lost 6 bases, leaving 18 bases of the junction unmatched. Germline V CDR1 and CDR2: MNHEY, SMNVEV (reference sequence). The CDR3 coding sequence is TGTGCCAGCAGCCCCCTGGCTCGGCGGCGGGAGGGCATCCAAGAGACCCAGTACTTC. Protein sequence: CASSPLARRREGIQETQYF.

This clonotype occurred a few times. The chain is built from TRBV7-6 and TRBJ2-3; 7 bases are shared with TRBD1. Looked up from germline, CDR1 is SGHVS and CDR2 is FNYEAQ. J lost 9 bases, V lost 3 bases, and 9 bases had no gene match. The CDR3 is made up of 14 amino acids. The CDR3 sequence is CASSFPWDSSTQYF. The CDR3 DNA sequence: TGTGCCAGCAGCTTCCCTTGGGACAGTTCGACGCAGTATTTT. The full variable domain, in which reference TRBV7-6 and TRBJ2-3 provide the parts outside the CDR3, is GAGVSQSPRYKVTKRGQDVALRCDPISGHVSLYWYRQALGQGPEFLTYFNYEAQQDKSGLPNDRFSAERPEGSISTLTIQRTEQRDSAMYRCASSFPWDSSTQYFGPGTRLTVL.

A remark on this clonotype: The CDR3 ends on some other residue instead of the conserved phenylalanine or tryptophan, so this is likely a read error. CDR3 in amino acids: CASSSRTGADYEQYL. CDR3 DNA sequence: TGTGCCAGCAGCTCCAGGACAGGGGCCGACTACGAGCAGTACCTC. V usage is TRBV5-4 and J usage is TRBJ2-7; 9 nucleotides agree with TRBD1. V was pared by 3 bases and J by 3 bases, with 7 bases of the junction left unmatched. The CDR3 contains 15 residues. Per the germline V gene, CDR1 is SGHNT and CDR2 is YYREEE (reference sequence).

Turning to this clonotype: A much bigger clone sits one base away, suggesting this may be a read error. The rearrangement uses TRBV4-3 and TRBJ2-7; TRBD1 is a possible D gene (5 bases). Trimming left V 1 base short and J 5 bases short, with 12 bases between. CDR3 length: 14 amino acids. The V gene's germline CDR1 is LGHNA and CDR2 YSLEER. This CDR3 reads CASSQGRVRHEQYF. CDR3 DNA: TGCGCCAGCAGCCAAGGCAGGGTGAGGCACGAGCAGTACTTC.

The rearrangement uses TRBV29-1 and TRBJ2-7; 8 bases line up with TRBD1. Trimming removed 7 bases from V and 4 bases from J; junction bases left unmatched: 12. The CDR3 runs to 14 residues. The germline V gene encodes CDR1 SQVTM and CDR2 ANQGSEA. The CDR3 sequence is CSAIGLGQGYEQYF. For the CDR3, the DNA is TGCAGCGCTATCGGTCTAGGACAGGGATACGAGCAGTACTTC.

Turning to this clonotype: This sequence may be a read error, since a much larger clone differs from it by one base. The chain joins TRBV4-1 to TRBJ1-1; possibly TRBD1 for D (5 bases). This CDR3 spans 13 amino acids. The V and J ends lost 4 bases and 6 bases respectively, with 12 bases between them. Germline lookup yields CDR1 MGHRA and CDR2 YSYEKL. The CDR3 spells CASSPPRGAEAFF. As DNA, the CDR3 is TGCGCCAGCAGCCCGCCTAGGGGCGCTGAAGCTTTCTTT.

This clonotype was seen at least ten times. The chain joins TRBV5-1 to TRBJ2-3; 14 bases match TRBD2. In germline, CDR1 is SGHRS, CDR2 YFSETQ. There are 17 residues in the CDR3. J was trimmed by 5 bases and V by 0 bases; bases with no gene match: 5. DNA of the CDR3: TGCGCCAGCAGCTTGGGATCCGGGACTAGCGGGGGAGATACGCAGTATTTT. It encodes CASSLGSGTSGGDTQYF.

The rearrangement uses TRBV4-3 and TRBJ2-7; weak D call: TRBD2 (5 bases). CDR1 is LGHNA and CDR2 is YSLEER in the germline V gene. The CDR3 runs 14 residues. V lost 4 bases and J 3 bases, leaving 13 bases between the germline ends. In DNA, the CDR3 is TGCGCCAGCAGCCGAGAACTAGAAATCTACGAGCAGTACTTC. Residues: CASSRELEIYEQYF.

Many counts were recorded for this clonotype. This chain joins TRBV11-2 and TRBJ2-1; TRBD1 matches at 9 bases. Germline trimming cut 5 bases from V and 5 bases from J; bases unmatched to any gene: 13. CDR1 and CDR2 from the germline V gene are SGHAT and FQNNGV. CDR3 length equals 17 residues. The chain's CDR3 is CASSPFGLGQGNNEQFF. In DNA form, the CDR3 reads TGTGCCAGCAGCCCCTTTGGTTTGGGACAGGGAAACAATGAGCAGTTCTTC.

In its sample, this clonotype was seen once. The chain carries TRBV12-3 or TRBV12-4 and TRBJ2-1; D gene unclear. Trimming pared 1 base from V and 10 bases from J, leaving 11 bases between. The CDR3 contains 13 residues. CDR3 region: CASSLGQAEEQFF. Here the CDR3 DNA reads TGTGCCAGCAGTTTAGGTCAGGCTGAGGAGCAGTTCTTC.

This clonotype was detected ten times or more. The chain recombines TRBV2 with TRBJ1-2; D may be TRBD1 (6 bases). The V gene lost 1 base and the J gene lost 3 bases, with 12 bases spanning the gap. The CDR3 is 15 residues long. Germline CDR1 and CDR2: SNHLY and FYNNEI. The CDR3, as DNA: TGTGCCAGCAGTGAAGGGCGGTGGACAGACTATGGCTACACCTTC. Translated: CASSEGRWTDYGYTF.

The CDR3 spells CASSSLRDLYTGELFF. CDR3 DNA: TGTGCCAGCAGTTCGCTTCGGGACTTGTACACCGGGGAGCTGTTTTTT. This chain joins TRBV6-5 and TRBJ2-2; D might be TRBD2 (6 bases). Germline assignment: CDR1 MNHEY and CDR2 SVGAGI. The CDR3 is made up of 16 amino acids. The ends were cut back, 4 bases at V and 3 bases at J, with 15 bases in the middle.

This clonotype turned up a few times. The chain joins TRBV19 to TRBJ2-7; unclear D gene. This CDR3 is 14 amino acids long. Germline V gene lookup returns CDR1 LNHDA and CDR2 SQIVND (reference sequence). With 3 bases removed from V and 1 base from J, the gap between germline ends came to 10 bases. The CDR3 nucleotides are TGTGCCAGTAGTATGCTCGGCAGATCCTACGAGCAGTACTTC. Protein: CASSMLGRSYEQYF.

This clonotype was picked up many times. The chain links TRBV10-3 to TRBJ2-7; D gene ambiguous. Trimming pared 4 bases from V and 2 bases from J, leaving 9 bases between. CDR3 length: 13 amino acids. Germline CDR1 and CDR2: ENHRY and SYGVKD. The CDR3 loop is CAISVGNAYEQYF. CDR3 coding DNA: TGTGCCATCAGTGTTGGCAACGCCTACGAGCAGTACTTC.

This clonotype was seen ten or more times. The chain combines TRBV5-1 with TRBJ2-3; D is undetermined. Trimming cost V 2 bases and J 0 bases, with 10 bases left between them. Germline V CDR1 and CDR2: SGHRS, YFSETQ. This CDR3 contains 15 residues. The chain's CDR3 is CASSFASGSTDTQYF. For the CDR3, the DNA is TGCGCCAGCAGCTTCGCCTCCGGAAGCACAGATACGCAGTATTTT.

Remarks on this clonotype: Compared with germline, one end of the junction differs, possibly owing to a read error. The chain carries TRBV12-3 or TRBV12-4 and TRBJ1-5; the D is unclear. There are 16 residues in the CDR3. The CDR3 nucleotides read TGTACCAGCAGTTGGTCGGGAAGAAATAGCAATCAGCCCCAGCATTTT. Amino acids: CTSSWSGRNSNQPQHF.

This clonotype was found many times. The chain combines TRBV6-5 with TRBJ2-7, with 7 bases fitting TRBD2. CDR3 length equals 15 residues. J lost 7 bases, V lost 0 bases, and 9 bases had no gene match. Germline CDR1 is MNHEY and CDR2 is SVGAGI. The CDR3 loop is CASSYSSGPGGEQYF. CDR3 nucleotides: TGTGCCAGCAGTTACTCCTCCGGCCCCGGGGGGGAGCAGTACTTC.